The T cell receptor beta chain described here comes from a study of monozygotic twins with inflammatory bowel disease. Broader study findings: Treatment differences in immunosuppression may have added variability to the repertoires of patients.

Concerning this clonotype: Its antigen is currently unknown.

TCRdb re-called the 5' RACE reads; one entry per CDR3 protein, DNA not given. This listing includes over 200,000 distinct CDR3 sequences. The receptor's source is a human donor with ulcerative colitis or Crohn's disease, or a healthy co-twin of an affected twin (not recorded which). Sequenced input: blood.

The CDR3 loop is CASSPDSHNSPLHF. The chain links TRBV12-3 or TRBV12-4 to TRBJ1-6; the TCRdb call, TRBD1, lacks DNA for checking. This CDR3 contains 14 residues.